This TCR beta chain emerged from a study of CD8+ T cells in alopecia areata. Overall study results and limits: An increase in clonality over normal scalp was evident in lesional scalp, especially alopecia totalis/universalis. Clarity of TCR sharing across patients fell short of that in mice, possibly HLA-related. Among the cells sequenced in scalp samples are also the resident alphabeta T cells of normal skin.

Investigators isolated RNA and reverse transcribed it into cDNA to act as the sequencing template. Using immunoSEQ multiplex PCR, the repertoire was profiled, and TCRdb retains in-frame clones only, with some absent. The sample carries approximately 150,000 clones, around 57% recorded once. Germline assignment: CDR1 GTSNPN and CDR2 SVGIG (reference sequence). The CDR3 loop spans 13 amino acids. V dropped 2 bases and J dropped 3 bases, with 10 bases sitting between them. Turning to this clone: Its antigen is undetermined.

Cell sorting on a FACSAria was used to separate CD4+ and CD8+ T cells from the PBMCs. V is TRBV30 and J is TRBJ2-5, with D unclear. Material for sequencing was CD4+ T cells sorted from blood. The sequence was collected from a human donor in good health. This CDR3 reads CAWSLNLKETQYF. CDR3 bases: TGTGCCTGGAGTTTAAACCTAAAAGAGACCCAGTACTTC.